This T cell receptor beta chain emerged from a study of OX40 agonist ivuxolimab in advanced cancers. Describing the broader study: Ivuxolimab was a fully human IgG2 agonistic monoclonal antibody targeting the costimulatory receptor OX40 (CD134). The paper reports the monotherapy dose-escalation portion (N ≈ 50 patients) of the phase I ivuxolimab trial. The purpose of peripheral TCRbeta sequencing was to test whether ivuxolimab changed TCR sequence diversity and led to clonal T-cell expansion. The dose-escalation cohort was 80% to 90% male with a mean age of 60 years, ranging from roughly 20 to 80. Intravenous ivuxolimab was administered to patients every 2 weeks at six dose levels: 0.01, 0.1, 0.3, 1.5, 3 and 10 mg/kg. Partial responses occurred in three dose-escalation patients, of whom one had hepatocellular carcinoma and two had cutaneous melanoma. Prior anti-PD-1, anti-PD-L1 or anti-CTLA-4 therapy was permitted, and less than 45% of dose-escalation patients had received checkpoint inhibitors. Among the approximately 50 dose-escalation patients, around 19 had hepatocellular carcinoma, 15 or so melanoma, 9 renal cell carcinoma and 9 head and neck cancer. Findings and caveats that apply to the study as a whole: The antigen specificity of the peripheral T cells that underwent clonal expansion was not determined. Low levels of normalized T-cell clonal expansion were also seen in some patients who did not respond. Partial responders in the 0.1-3.0 mg/kg groups had among the lowest normalized peripheral clonal expansion, especially among CD8+ T cells. At doses of 0.1 to 3.0 mg/kg, clonal expansion of both CD4+ and CD8+ blood T cells was observed from baseline to week 6. After ivuxolimab, CD8+ T cells had more expanded clones than CD4+ T cells on average.

To sequence the TCRbeta CDR3 region, genomic DNA was isolated from the sorted cells. The immunoSEQ Assay was used for sequencing of TCRbeta CDR3 regions. TCRdb limited this immuneACCESS table to in-frame rearrangements with V and J called. A share of clones is missing; checked studies link under half to unresolved V genes, and the rest is unexplained. The sample includes some 23,000 clones, with roughly 93% observed a single time. The ten largest clones add up to approximately 49% of the sample. CDR1 MNHGY and CDR2 SVAAGI are derived from the germline V gene. V was cut back by 9 bases and J by 8 bases, leaving a gap of 8 bases between them. There are 10 amino acids in the CDR3, from cysteine to phenylalanine inclusive. Only CDR3 DNA is held: 30 bases, read in frame from base 1. There are a few counts of this clone. Its antigen target is currently unknown. Per-base quality was not reported, and no clone a single base away is much larger than it.

Patients with a history of autoimmune disease or receiving systemic immunosuppression were excluded from the trial. In every dose cohort, peripheral blood was drawn for TCR sequencing at baseline, cycle 4 day 1, and cycle 7 day 1. Samples came from an open-label, multicenter, first-in-human phase I dose-escalation trial of ivuxolimab. Adults with locally advanced or metastatic melanoma, renal cell carcinoma, hepatocellular carcinoma or head and neck squamous cell carcinoma were enrolled in the trial. Before TCR sequencing, CD4+ T cells and CD8+ T cells from peripheral blood were sorted into separate populations.

The sample in question was CD4+ or CD8+ T cells sorted from blood, obtained in a trial of the OX40 agonist ivuxolimab. The TCR comes from an adult with an advanced solid tumor such as melanoma, head and neck, liver or kidney cancer. Rearrangement joined TRBV6-9 to TRBJ1-3; a confident D gene designation cannot be given. CDR3 sequence: CARGGDTIYF. The nucleotide sequence is TGTGCCAGAGGAGGAGACACCATATATTTT.